The 18 T cell receptor beta chains presented below share a single source sample, sequenced in a study of cytomegalovirus exposure and HLA in healthy donors. PCR was performed using 60 Vbeta and 13 Jbeta primers. Profiling relied on immunoSEQ multiplex PCR, and the TCRdb table lists in-frame clones only, not all of them. The sample carries fewer than 200,000 clones, about 88% recorded once. The material sequenced was PBMCs. The receptors originated from a girl younger than two in good health and CMV-seronegative.

The J gene is TRBJ1-2, the V gene TRBV18; 10 positions agree with TRBD1. Germline CDR1 KGHSH, CDR2 LQKENI. There are 16 residues in the CDR3. With V trimmed by 6 bases and J by 8 bases, 15 bases remained unmatched. The CDR3, as DNA: TGTGCCAGCTCGCGAGCTACCGGGACAGGGGATAACGGCTACACCTTC. Translated, it gives CASSRATGTGDNGYTF.

This sequence joins TRBV19 and TRBJ2-2, with unresolved D. Germline V gene data show CDR1 as LNHDA and CDR2 as SQIVND (reference sequence). V was shortened by 8 bases and J by 1 base, with 5 bases between the two germline ends. The CDR3 is made up of 12 amino acids. This CDR3 reads CASLRNTGELFF. In DNA, the CDR3 is TGTGCCAGTCTTCGGAACACCGGGGAGCTGTTTTTT.

The chain recombines TRBV5-1 with TRBJ1-5; 7 bases agree with TRBD1. This CDR3 is built from 14 residues. The V segment lost 3 bases and the J segment 5 bases; nucleotides outside the gene matches: 5. CDR1 and CDR2 (germline): SGHRS, YFSETQ. Written as DNA, the CDR3 is TGCGCCAGCAGCTGGACAGGCCTGGATCAGCCCCAGCATTTT. This sequence encodes CASSWTGLDQPQHF.

This clone was seen more than once but under ten times. The chain links TRBV5-4 to TRBJ2-5; 7 bases agree with TRBD2. CDR3 length: 14 residues. Germline V gives CDR1 SGHNT, CDR2 YYREEE (reference sequence). J was trimmed by 1 base and V by 8 bases; bases with no gene match: 8. The CDR3 loop is CASGLTSTQETQYF. The CDR3 DNA reads as TGTGCCAGTGGACTGACTAGCACCCAAGAGACCCAGTACTTC.

V usage is TRBV7-9 and J usage is TRBJ1-2; a weak D match, TRBD1 (5 bases). The CDR3 has 15 amino acids. From germline, CDR1 is SEHNR and CDR2 FQNEAQ (reference sequence). Trimming took 8 bases from V and 4 from J, leaving 20 bases between them. CDR3 in amino acids: CASSYQGSYLYGYTF. Written as DNA, the CDR3 is TGTGCCAGCTCCTATCAGGGCAGCTACCTCTATGGCTACACCTTC.

The CDR3 bases are TGTGCCAGTAGCATCACAGATTATAGCAATCAGCCCCAGCATTTT. Translation: CASSITDYSNQPQHF. The rearrangement joins TRBV19 to TRBJ1-5, with D unclear. V shed 6 bases and J shed 0 bases, with 12 bases lying between them. The germline V gene has CDR1 LNHDA and CDR2 SQIVND (reference sequence). The CDR3 loop spans 15 amino acids. Combining the CDR3 with reference TRBV19 and TRBJ1-5 gives the whole variable domain DGGITQSPKYLFRKEGQNVTLSCEQNLNHDAMYWYRQDPGQGLRLIYYSQIVNDFQKGDIAEGYSVSREKKESFPLTVTSAQKNPTAFYLCASSITDYSNQPQHFGDGTRLSIL.

A note on this clone: At one of its ends the junction is not consistent with the germline gene, which may arise from a read error. This chain joins TRBV4-2 and TRBJ1-1, with a possible D match to TRBD1 (6 bases). Germline V CDR1 and CDR2: LGHNA, YNFKEQ. The CDR3 has 16 residues. The CDR3 spells CAGSRLFGQGHTEAFF. The CDR3 region has the DNA TGTGCCGGCAGCCGGTTGTTCGGCCAGGGGCACACTGAAGCTTTCTTT.

The chain combines TRBV7-2 with TRBJ2-7; D is undetermined. The CDR3 sequence is 13 residues long. CDR1 is SGHTA and CDR2 is FQGNSA in the germline V gene. With 4 bases removed from V and 0 bases from J, the gap between germline ends came to 7 bases. The CDR3 nucleotides are TGTGCCAGCAGCTCACAGTACTCCTACGAGCAGTACTTC. Residues: CASSSQYSYEQYF.

The chain employs TRBV13 and TRBJ2-1; a possible D gene is TRBD2 (7 bases). Trimming took 2 bases from V and 8 from J, leaving 13 bases between them. Germline CDR1 reads PRHDT; CDR2 reads FYEKMQ (reference sequence). The CDR3 has 14 amino acids. Here the CDR3 DNA reads TGTGCCAGCAGCTTAAACGGGGGGCAAGATGAGCAGTTCTTC. Amino acid sequence: CASSLNGGQDEQFF.

The chain links TRBV5-4 to TRBJ1-6; perhaps TRBD1 as D (5 bases). Trimming took off 0 bases at V and 6 bases at J, with 10 bases between the two ends. CDR1 and CDR2 (germline): SGHNT, YYREEE (reference sequence). The CDR3 is 15 amino acids. The CDR3 bases are TGTGCCAGCAGCTTGGAAGGCAGGGTTAATTCACCCCTCCACTTT. This gives the protein CASSLEGRVNSPLHF.

J is TRBJ2-1 and V is TRBV4-2; 10 bases map to TRBD2. Germline V gene data show CDR1 as LGHNA and CDR2 as YNFKEQ. Trimming cost V 1 base and J 3 bases; bases outside gene matches: 15. The CDR3 runs 20 residues. The CDR3 sequence is CASSQGLAGAVSRDYNEQFF. The CDR3 DNA reads as TGTGCCAGCAGCCAAGGGCTAGCGGGAGCGGTTAGCCGAGACTACAATGAGCAGTTCTTC.

The CDR3 bases are TGTGCCAGCAGTGAGGACAGGGCTAACTATGGCTACACCTTC. Translation gives CASSEDRANYGYTF. The chain joins TRBV2 to TRBJ1-2; 8 bases are a match to TRBD1. The CDR3 is 14 residues long. The germline V gene encodes CDR1 SNHLY and CDR2 FYNNEI. The V and J ends lost 3 bases and 0 bases, in that order; junction bases with no gene match: 0.

In its sample, this clone was seen once. This sequence joins TRBV11-2 and TRBJ2-4; the D is unclear. Germline CDR1 and CDR2: SGHAT and FQNNGV. This CDR3 comprises 14 residues. V lost 3 bases, J lost 8 bases, and 14 bases lay in between. The CDR3 coding sequence is TGTGCCAGCAGCTTGAAACAGACCCAAGACATTCAGTACTTC. This sequence encodes CASSLKQTQDIQYF.

The V call is TRBV7-2, the J call TRBJ1-4; 7 bases map to TRBD1. V was clipped by 5 bases and J by 7 bases; unmatched bases: 4. The CDR3 has 13 amino acids. Per germline, CDR1 SGHTA and CDR2 FQGNSA. The CDR3 protein is CASSRGQSEKLFF. The CDR3 region has the DNA TGTGCCAGCAGCAGGGGGCAAAGTGAAAAACTGTTTTTT.

V and J are TRBV27 and TRBJ2-5; 8 bases are shared with TRBD1. From germline, CDR1 is MNHEY and CDR2 SMNVEV (reference sequence). The J segment lost 1 base and the V segment lost 5 bases, leaving 9 bases of the junction unmatched. This CDR3 is 16 amino acids long. CDR3 nucleotide sequence: TGTGCCAGCAGTGGATCGCGAACAGGGGGCCAAGAGACCCAGTACTTC. Encoded protein: CASSGSRTGGQETQYF.

The chain is built from TRBV5-4 and TRBJ1-1; TRBD1 is a possible D gene (5 bases). The ends were cut back, 3 bases at V and 1 base at J, with 16 bases in the middle. The V gene's germline CDR1 is SGHNT and CDR2 YYREEE (reference sequence). CDR3 length: 16 residues. The CDR3 protein is CASSYNLEQGNTEAFF. CDR3 DNA sequence: TGTGCCAGCAGCTACAATCTGGAGCAGGGGAACACTGAAGCTTTCTTT.

The chain uses TRBV7-2 and TRBJ2-5, with TRBD2 as a possible D gene (6 bases). V was clipped by 3 bases and J by 2 bases, with 13 bases between them. The V gene's germline CDR1 is SGHTA and CDR2 FQGNSA. The CDR3 spans 15 residues. In nucleotides, the CDR3 is TGTGCCAGCAGCTTGGGGACTCTCTGGCAAGAGACCCAGTACTTC. Protein product: CASSLGTLWQETQYF.

V is TRBV7-8 and J is TRBJ2-7, with 8 bases fitting TRBD2. CDR1 is SGHVS, CDR2 FQNEAQ, per germline. V lost 5 bases to trimming and J lost 5 bases; unmatched junction nucleotides: 14. The CDR3 spans 16 residues. CDR3 nucleotide sequence: TGTGCCAGCAGCCGAGATACCGGGACTAGGTACCACGAGCAGTACTTC. Amino acid sequence: CASSRDTGTRYHEQYF.